These 32 T cell receptor beta chains were sequenced from one sample in a study of cytomegalovirus exposure and HLA in healthy donors. In the PCR, 60 Vbeta and 13 Jbeta primers were used. The assay was immunoSEQ multiplex PCR, and TCRdb's table has in-frame clones only and misses some. The sample shows tens of thousands of clones, about 77% of them seen only once. Material: PBMCs. The receptors shown here come from a man aged 35 to 55 in good health and CMV-seronegative.

The V and J genes are TRBV15 and TRBJ1-6; D call uncertain. The germline V gene has CDR1 LNHNV and CDR2 YYDKDF (reference sequence). V was pared by 4 bases and J by 9 bases, with 13 bases between. There are 14 residues in the CDR3. CDR3 sequence reads: CATSIGKGGSPLHF. CDR3 nucleotides: TGTGCCACCAGCATCGGGAAGGGCGGTTCACCCCTCCACTTT.

J is TRBJ2-1 and V is TRBV7-8; D may be TRBD1 (5 bases). Germline-derived CDR1 and CDR2 are SGHVS and FQNEAQ. This CDR3 comprises 11 residues. The V end lost 5 bases, the J end lost 10 bases, and 9 bases lay between the germline ends. CDR3 coding DNA: TGTGCCAGCAGCCCGTGGGGCGAGCAGTTCTTC. Encoded protein: CASSPWGEQFF. The full variable domain, completed using reference TRBV7-8 and TRBJ2-1, is GAGVSQSPRYKVAKRGQDVALRCDPISGHVSLFWYQQALGQGPEFLTYFQNEAQLDKSGLPSDRFFAERPEGSVSTLKIQRTQQEDSAVYLCASSPWGEQFFGPGTRLTVL.

J is TRBJ1-1 and V is TRBV25-1; TRBD1 agrees at 8 bases. This CDR3 spans 14 amino acids. The V segment lost 3 bases and the J segment 11 bases; nucleotides outside the gene matches: 11. CDR1 MGHDK and CDR2 SYGVNS come from the germline V gene. This chain's CDR3 is CASSDRTGSGVAFF. CDR3 coding DNA: TGTGCCAGCAGTGACCGGACAGGGTCGGGGGTGGCTTTCTTT.

The CDR3 DNA sequence: TGTGCCAGCAGCCCGACCGGGACAGGGGACTATGGCTACACCTTC. Translation gives CASSPTGTGDYGYTF. The V and J genes are TRBV11-2 and TRBJ1-2, with 10 positions matching TRBD1. Trimming at V came to 5 bases and at J to 3 bases, leaving 6 bases not matched to a gene. CDR1 is SGHAT, CDR2 FQNNGV, per germline. CDR3 length: 15 residues.

The CDR3 loop reads CASSPGQGGLYEQYF. The CDR3 nucleotides are TGCGCCAGCAGCCCTGGACAGGGTGGGCTTTACGAGCAGTACTTC. The rearrangement uses TRBV5-1 and TRBJ2-5; TRBD1 agrees at 8 bases. The DNA matches TRBJ2-7 better at its end, which makes the J call doubtful. Germline loops: CDR1 SGHRS, CDR2 YFSETQ. This CDR3 has 15 amino acids.

The chain employs TRBV5-1 and TRBJ2-1; D is unclear. V was pared by 0 bases and J by 9 bases, with 7 bases between. The CDR3 spans 12 residues. From germline, CDR1 is SGHRS and CDR2 YFSETQ. CDR3 amino acids: CASSLDPGEQFF. The CDR3 coding sequence is TGCGCCAGCAGCTTGGATCCAGGTGAGCAGTTCTTC.

CDR3 sequence (DNA): TGTGCCAGCAGCCCCTCTAGCGGGAGCTCCTACAATGAGCAGTTCTTC. Its translation: CASSPSSGSSYNEQFF. The chain uses TRBV9 and TRBJ2-1; 10 positions agree with TRBD2. Trimming took 4 bases from V and 0 from J; bases not matched to a gene: 4. The CDR3 totals 16 residues. Germline-derived CDR1 and CDR2 are SGDLS and YYNGEE.

The chain uses TRBV10-2 and TRBJ1-2; the D is unclear. Germline-derived CDR1 and CDR2 are WSHSY and SAAADI. The CDR3 runs to 15 residues. Trimming stripped 0 bases from V and 4 bases from J, with 12 bases between. In DNA, the CDR3 is TGCGCCAGCAGTGAGTCCCCGACGGGGATCTATGGCTACACCTTC. Translating it yields CASSESPTGIYGYTF.

The rearrangement joins TRBV28 to TRBJ1-1; maybe TRBD1 (5 bases). V shed 1 base and J shed 5 bases, with 14 bases lying between them. This CDR3 spans 15 amino acids. Per germline, CDR1 MDHEN and CDR2 SYDVKM. CDR3 in DNA: TGTGCCAGCAGTTTATCCCAGGGTAGTGGGACTGAAGCTTTCTTT. This gives the protein CASSLSQGSGTEAFF.

V usage is TRBV5-4 and J usage is TRBJ2-5, with 8 positions matching TRBD2. The germline gives CDR1 SGHNT, CDR2 YYREEE (reference sequence). The CDR3 is 15 amino acids. V was clipped by 4 bases and J by 2 bases; unmatched bases: 7. The CDR3 DNA follows: TGTGCCAGCAGCCCGGAACTAGCGGATCAAGAGACCCAGTACTTC. It translates to CASSPELADQETQYF.

Concerning this clone itself: Other DNA sequences in the same sample also yield this CDR3. The chain links TRBV29-1 to TRBJ2-1, with D possibly TRBD1 on 7 matching bases. Germline V lookup: CDR1 SQVTM, CDR2 ANQGSEA. This CDR3 is 13 amino acids long. Deletions cut 6 bases from V and 7 bases from J, with 16 bases between. As DNA, the CDR3 is TGCAGCGTCCCCCTGACAGGGAGGAATGAGCAGTTCTTC. Amino acid sequence: CSVPLTGRNEQFF.

This chain connects TRBV28 to TRBJ2-7; D not resolved. The CDR3 length is 12 residues. Trimming shortened V by 8 bases and J by 4 bases, and 12 bases separated the two germline ends. CDR1 is MDHEN, CDR2 SYDVKM, per germline. This CDR3 is CASFGDGYEQYF. The CDR3 DNA reads TGTGCCAGCTTTGGAGATGGGTACGAGCAGTACTTC. The full variable domain, completed using reference TRBV28 and TRBJ2-7, is DVKVTQSSRYLVKRTGEKVFLECVQDMDHENMFWYRQDPGLGLRLIYFSYDVKMKEKGDIPEGYSVSREKKERFSLILESASTNQTSMYLCASFGDGYEQYFGPGTRLTVT.

V is TRBV19 and J is TRBJ2-7; D might be TRBD2 (6 bases). CDR3 length: 13 residues. In germline, CDR1 is LNHDA, CDR2 SQIVND (reference sequence). V gave up 4 bases and J gave up 2 bases, with 9 bases separating them. The CDR3 is CASSTGRTYEQYF. In nucleotides, the CDR3 is TGTGCCAGTAGTACCGGGAGAACCTACGAGCAGTACTTC.

The chain carries TRBV7-2 and TRBJ1-5; TRBD1 matches 7 bases. Trimming took 2 bases from V and 1 from J; bases not matched to a gene: 5. The CDR3 totals 16 residues. Germline CDR1 is SGHTA and CDR2 is FQGNSA. In DNA, the CDR3 is TGTGCCAGCAGCTTAAGGGGACAGTTGAGCAATCAGCCCCAGCATTTT. As protein: CASSLRGQLSNQPQHF.

The genes are TRBV19 and TRBJ2-1, with 8 bases matching TRBD1. This CDR3 spans 13 amino acids. V shed 6 bases, J shed 6 bases, and the junction held 4 bases outside the gene matches. Germline-derived CDR1 and CDR2 are LNHDA and SQIVND (reference sequence). CDR3 residues: CASRRQGFNEQFF. As DNA, the CDR3 is TGTGCCAGTAGACGACAGGGGTTCAATGAGCAGTTCTTC.

The rearrangement joins TRBV7-9 to TRBJ1-1; TRBD1 matches 7 bases. Germline CDR1 SEHNR, CDR2 FQNEAQ (reference sequence). The J segment lost 0 bases and the V segment lost 5 bases, leaving 3 bases of the junction unmatched. The CDR3 has 14 residues. Written as DNA, the CDR3 is TGTGCCAGCAGCAGACAGGGAGTGAACACTGAAGCTTTCTTT. Amino acid sequence: CASSRQGVNTEAFF.

The J gene is TRBJ2-1, the V gene TRBV7-8, with 9 bases lining up with TRBD2. The CDR3 covers 16 residues. The V gene end was trimmed by 2 bases and the J gene end by 5 bases; junction bases not matched to a gene: 7. The germline V gene encodes CDR1 SGHVS and CDR2 FQNEAQ. CDR3: CASSLTASGANNEQFF. The CDR3 region has the DNA TGTGCCAGCAGCTTAACGGCTAGCGGGGCTAACAATGAGCAGTTCTTC.

This clone was counted only a few times. The rearrangement uses TRBV6-1 and TRBJ2-7; the match to TRBD2 covers 13 bases. There are 14 residues in the CDR3. Germline V lookup: CDR1 MNHNS, CDR2 SASEGT. Trimming cost V 5 bases and J 5 bases; bases outside gene matches: 3. CDR3 amino acids: CASSRLAGGNEQYF. The CDR3 DNA reads as TGTGCCAGCAGTAGACTAGCGGGAGGCAACGAGCAGTACTTC.

This clone has more than one count but fewer than ten. This chain uses TRBV29-1 with TRBJ1-1, with 11 bases aligning to TRBD1. The CDR3 covers 10 residues. V was clipped by 6 bases and J by 11 bases; unmatched bases: 2. Germline CDR1 reads SQVTM; CDR2 reads ANQGSEA. CDR3 protein: CSVRDRGAFF. Here the CDR3 DNA reads TGCAGCGTCAGGGACAGGGGGGCTTTCTTT. Full variable domain (missing parts from reference TRBV29-1 and TRBJ1-1): SAVISQKPSRDICQRGTSLTIQCQVDSQVTMMFWYRQQPGQSLTLIATANQGSEATYESGFVIDKFPISRPNLTFSTLTVSNMSPEDSSIYLCSVRDRGAFFGQGTRLTVV.

This rearrangement joins TRBV11-2 to TRBJ1-3; D is ambiguous. Germline V lookup: CDR1 SGHAT, CDR2 FQNNGV. There are 16 residues in the CDR3. Trimming cost V 1 base and J 4 bases, with 14 bases left between them. The CDR3 sequence is CASSLGEQTRGNTIYF. In DNA form, the CDR3 reads TGTGCCAGCAGCTTAGGAGAACAAACGAGGGGAAACACCATATATTTT.

This clone was recorded only once. This sequence joins TRBV29-1 and TRBJ2-3; the D gene is possibly TRBD2 (5 bases). V dropped 5 bases and J dropped 2 bases, with 11 bases sitting between them. In germline, CDR1 is SQVTM, CDR2 ANQGSEA. The CDR3 loop spans 13 amino acids. The CDR3 sequence is CSVKGRFTDTQYF. The CDR3 bases are TGCAGCGTTAAAGGGAGATTCACAGATACGCAGTATTTT.

The chain combines TRBV7-8 with TRBJ2-3; maybe TRBD2 (6 bases). The CDR3 has 15 residues. Trimming took 1 base from V and 1 from J, leaving 9 bases between them. Germline CDR1 SGHVS, CDR2 FQNEAQ. CDR3: CASSLGDLGTDTQYF. Written as DNA, the CDR3 is TGTGCCAGCAGCTTAGGGGACTTAGGCACAGATACGCAGTATTTT.

This chain uses TRBV5-1 with TRBJ2-7; 9 nucleotides align to TRBD1. The CDR3 is 15 residues long. V lost 4 bases and J lost 6; bases outside the gene matches: 11. CDR1 is SGHRS, CDR2 YFSETQ, per germline. CDR3: CASSVTPGQGCEQYF. The CDR3 region has the DNA TGCGCCAGCAGCGTGACCCCGGGACAGGGCTGCGAGCAGTACTTC. Full variable domain (remainder filled in from reference TRBV5-1 and TRBJ2-7): KAGVTQTPRYLIKTRGQQVTLSCSPISGHRSVSWYQQTPGQGLQFLFEYFSETQRNKGNFPGRFSGRQFSNSRSEMNVSTLELGDSALYLCASSVTPGQGCEQYFGPGTRLTVT.

The V gene is TRBV6-5, the J gene TRBJ1-2; D perhaps matches TRBD1 (6 bases). Germline V gives CDR1 MNHEY, CDR2 SVGAGI. V lost 2 bases to trimming and J lost 0 bases, with 13 bases between them. The CDR3 spans 16 residues. The CDR3 bases are TGTGCCAGCAGTTACACAGGGAGTTTCTCTAACTATGGCTACACCTTC. This codes for CASSYTGSFSNYGYTF.

Only one count was recorded for this clone. The rearrangement links TRBV2 to TRBJ1-5, with 9 bases that match TRBD1. V shed 6 bases and J 4 bases; nucleotides not matched to a gene: 7. CDR3 size: 15 residues. Germline CDR1 reads SNHLY; CDR2 reads FYNNEI. The chain's CDR3 is CASRPQGARNQPQHF. CDR3 DNA: TGTGCCAGCAGGCCACAGGGGGCGCGGAATCAGCCCCAGCATTTT.

This clone is a singleton in its sample. This chain connects TRBV5-1 to TRBJ2-1; 14 bases agree with TRBD2. The germline V gene has CDR1 SGHRS and CDR2 YFSETQ. Losses at the gene ends were 0 bases for V and 7 bases for J; bases not matched to a gene: 15. The CDR3 runs 20 residues. CDR3 region: CASSLVPGLAGVVPFNEQFF. The DNA for the CDR3 is TGCGCCAGCAGCTTGGTACCGGGACTAGCGGGAGTGGTACCATTTAATGAGCAGTTCTTC.

The table lists this clone with a few counts. The rearrangement joins TRBV19 to TRBJ2-7; D may be TRBD1 (7 bases). Germline loops: CDR1 LNHDA, CDR2 SQIVND (reference sequence). Trimming removed 5 bases from V and 1 base from J, with 15 bases in between. The CDR3 is 15 residues long. This chain's CDR3 is CASSPGPGGSYEQYF. Here the CDR3 DNA reads TGTGCCAGTAGTCCTGGGCCAGGGGGGTCCTACGAGCAGTACTTC.

This clone turned up a few times. V gene TRBV7-9 combines with J gene TRBJ1-1, with TRBD1 matching over 7 bases. CDR1 and CDR2 from the germline V gene are SEHNR and FQNEAQ (reference sequence). Trimming removed 3 bases from V and 2 bases from J; junction bases left unmatched: 3. This CDR3 spans 14 amino acids. The CDR3 protein is CASSLGQINTEAFF. DNA of the CDR3: TGTGCCAGCAGCTTGGGACAGATTAACACTGAAGCTTTCTTT.

The chain employs TRBV6-1 and TRBJ2-2, with 10 bases fitting TRBD1. The CDR3 is 13 amino acids. The germline V gene has CDR1 MNHNS and CDR2 SASEGT. The V and J ends lost 11 bases and 2 bases, in that order; junction bases with no gene match: 2. CDR3 residues: CAGDRGNTGELFF. The CDR3 coding sequence is TGTGCCGGGGACAGGGGCAACACCGGGGAGCTGTTTTTT.

This rearrangement joins TRBV29-1 to TRBJ2-2; D is perhaps TRBD2 (7 bases). V was pared by 4 bases and J by 6 bases, with 15 bases between. Looked up from germline, CDR1 is SQVTM and CDR2 is ANQGSEA. The length of the CDR3 is 14 residues. The CDR3 nucleotides read TGCAGCGTTGTTTCGGGGGGCGCCCCCGGGGAGCTGTTTTTT. It encodes CSVVSGGAPGELFF.

The chain employs TRBV5-1 and TRBJ2-1; 9 positions agree with TRBD2. Germline V gene lookup returns CDR1 SGHRS and CDR2 YFSETQ. This CDR3 spans 15 amino acids. The trim removed 2 bases at V and 7 bases at J, leaving 7 bases unmatched. CDR3 in DNA: TGCGCCAGCAGCTTAGATAGCGGGAGATTAAATGAGCAGTTCTTC. Protein sequence: CASSLDSGRLNEQFF.

This clone was picked up a small number of times. This chain joins TRBV19 and TRBJ1-5; 7 bases are shared with TRBD1. V dropped 5 bases and J dropped 2; count of bases not matched to a gene: 15. This CDR3 is built from 18 residues. Germline CDR1 LNHDA, CDR2 SQIVND (reference sequence). The CDR3, as DNA: TGTGCCAGTAGTCCCCGTCAACAGGGGAGCAGGGGCAATCAGCCCCAGCATTTT. Protein sequence: CASSPRQQGSRGNQPQHF. Based on the CDR3 plus reference TRBV19 and TRBJ1-5, the full variable domain is DGGITQSPKYLFRKEGQNVTLSCEQNLNHDAMYWYRQDPGQGLRLIYYSQIVNDFQKGDIAEGYSVSREKKESFPLTVTSAQKNPTAFYLCASSPRQQGSRGNQPQHFGDGTRLSIL.